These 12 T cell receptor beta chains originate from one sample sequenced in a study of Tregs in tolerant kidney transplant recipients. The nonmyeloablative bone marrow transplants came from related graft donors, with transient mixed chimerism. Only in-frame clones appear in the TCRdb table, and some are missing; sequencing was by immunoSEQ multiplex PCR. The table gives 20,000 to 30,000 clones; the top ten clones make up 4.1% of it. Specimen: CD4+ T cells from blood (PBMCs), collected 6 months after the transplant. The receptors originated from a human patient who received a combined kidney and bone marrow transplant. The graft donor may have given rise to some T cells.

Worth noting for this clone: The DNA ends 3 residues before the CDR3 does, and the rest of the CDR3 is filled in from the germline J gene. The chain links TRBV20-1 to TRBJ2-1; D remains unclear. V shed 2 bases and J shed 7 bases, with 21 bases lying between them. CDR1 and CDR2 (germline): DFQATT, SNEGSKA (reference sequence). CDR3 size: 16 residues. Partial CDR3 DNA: TGCAGTGCTAGACAATTCAGAACAGAGTTAGGGAATGAG. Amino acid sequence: CSARQFRTELGNE. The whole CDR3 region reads CSARQFRTELGNEQFF.

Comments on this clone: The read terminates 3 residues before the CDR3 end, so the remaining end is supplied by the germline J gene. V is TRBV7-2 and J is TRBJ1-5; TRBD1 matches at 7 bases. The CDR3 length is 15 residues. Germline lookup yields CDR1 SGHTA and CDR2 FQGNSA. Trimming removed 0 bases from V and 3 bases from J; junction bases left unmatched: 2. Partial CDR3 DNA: TGTGCCAGCAGCTTAGCGGGGACAGTCAATCAGCCC. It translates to CASSLAGTVNQP. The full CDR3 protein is CASSLAGTVNQPQHF.

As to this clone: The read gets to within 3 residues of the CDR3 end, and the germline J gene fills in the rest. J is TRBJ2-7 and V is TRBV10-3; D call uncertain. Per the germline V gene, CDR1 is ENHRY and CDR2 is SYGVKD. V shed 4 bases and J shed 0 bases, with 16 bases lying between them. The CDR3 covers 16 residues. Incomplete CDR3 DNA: TGTGCCATCAGTGCCACACCAGGCGCAGTCTCCTACGAG. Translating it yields CAISATPGAVSYE. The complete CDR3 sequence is CAISATPGAVSYEQYF.

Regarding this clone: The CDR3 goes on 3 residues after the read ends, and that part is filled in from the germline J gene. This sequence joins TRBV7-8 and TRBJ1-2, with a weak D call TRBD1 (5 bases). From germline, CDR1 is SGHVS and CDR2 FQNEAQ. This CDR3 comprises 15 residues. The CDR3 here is CASSLVEGRGEGYTF. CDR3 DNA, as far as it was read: TGTGCCAGCAGCTTAGTGGAGGGGAGAGGGGAGGGC.

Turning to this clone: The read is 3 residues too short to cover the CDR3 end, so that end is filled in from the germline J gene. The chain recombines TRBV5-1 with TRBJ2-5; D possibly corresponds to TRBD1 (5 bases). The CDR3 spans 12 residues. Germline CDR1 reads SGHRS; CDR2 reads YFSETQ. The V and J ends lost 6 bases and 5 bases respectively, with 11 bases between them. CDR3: CASTQGWETQYF. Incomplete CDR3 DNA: TGCGCCAGCACCCAGGGTTGGGAGACC.

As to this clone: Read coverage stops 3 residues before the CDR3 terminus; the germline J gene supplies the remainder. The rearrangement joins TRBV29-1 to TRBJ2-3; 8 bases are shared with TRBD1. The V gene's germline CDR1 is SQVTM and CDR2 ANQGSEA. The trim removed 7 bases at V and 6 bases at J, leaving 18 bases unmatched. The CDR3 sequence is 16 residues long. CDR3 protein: CSGGHRQGKRGDTQYF. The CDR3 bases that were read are TGCAGCGGTGGCCATCGACAGGGGAAGAGGGGCGATACG.

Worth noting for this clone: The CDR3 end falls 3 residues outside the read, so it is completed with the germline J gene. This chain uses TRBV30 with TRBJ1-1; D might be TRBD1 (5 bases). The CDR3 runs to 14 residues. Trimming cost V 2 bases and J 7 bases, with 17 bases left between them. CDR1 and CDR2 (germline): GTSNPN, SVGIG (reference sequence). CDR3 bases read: TGTGCCTGGAGTCCCCGGACCGGGGGGAATGAA. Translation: CAWSPRTGGNE. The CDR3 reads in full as CAWSPRTGGNEAFF.

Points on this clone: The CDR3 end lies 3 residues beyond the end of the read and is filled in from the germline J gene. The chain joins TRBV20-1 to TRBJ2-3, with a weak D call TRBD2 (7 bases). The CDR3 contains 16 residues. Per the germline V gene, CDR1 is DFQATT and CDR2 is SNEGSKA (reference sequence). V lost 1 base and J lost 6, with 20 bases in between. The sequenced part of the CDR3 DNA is TGCAGTGCTAGAGCAGGAGGGGGAGGGCCTTCTGATACG. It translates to CSARAGGGGPSDT. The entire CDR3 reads CSARAGGGGPSDTQYF.

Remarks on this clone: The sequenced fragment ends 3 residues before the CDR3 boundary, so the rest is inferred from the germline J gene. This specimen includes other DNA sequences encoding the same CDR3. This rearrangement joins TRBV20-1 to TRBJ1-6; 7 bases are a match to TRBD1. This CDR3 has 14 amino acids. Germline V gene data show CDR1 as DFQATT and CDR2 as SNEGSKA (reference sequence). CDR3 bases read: TGCAGCGCCAGGGGGACAACGAAGAGCTCACCC. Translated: CSARGTTKSSP. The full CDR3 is CSARGTTKSSPLHF.

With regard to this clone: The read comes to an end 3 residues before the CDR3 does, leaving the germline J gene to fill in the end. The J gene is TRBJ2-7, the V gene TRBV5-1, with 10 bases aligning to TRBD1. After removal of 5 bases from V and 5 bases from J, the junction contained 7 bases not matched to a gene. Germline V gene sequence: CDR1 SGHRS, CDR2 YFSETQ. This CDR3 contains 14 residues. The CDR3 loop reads CASREGQGYHEQYF. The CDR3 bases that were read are TGCGCCAGCAGGGAGGGACAGGGGTACCACGAG.

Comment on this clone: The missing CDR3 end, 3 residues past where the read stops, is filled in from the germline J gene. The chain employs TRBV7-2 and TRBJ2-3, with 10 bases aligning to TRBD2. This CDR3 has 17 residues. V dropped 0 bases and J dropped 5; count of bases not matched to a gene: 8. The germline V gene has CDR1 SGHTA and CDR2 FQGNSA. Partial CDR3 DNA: TGTGCCAGCAGCTTAGCTTGGAGCGGGGGGGCAAAAGATACG. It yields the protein CASSLAWSGGAKDT. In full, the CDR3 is CASSLAWSGGAKDTQYF.

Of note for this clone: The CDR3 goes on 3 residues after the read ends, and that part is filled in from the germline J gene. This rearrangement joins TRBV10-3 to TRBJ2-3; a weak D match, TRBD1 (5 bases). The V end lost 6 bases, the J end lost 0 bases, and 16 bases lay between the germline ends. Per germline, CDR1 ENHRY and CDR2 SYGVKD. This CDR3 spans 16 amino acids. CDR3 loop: CAISPRQSPSTDTQYF. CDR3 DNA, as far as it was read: TGTGCCATCAGCCCAAGACAGAGCCCTAGCACAGATACG.